The 29 T cell receptor beta chains below all came from one sample that was sequenced in a study of shared clonotypes between healthy human individuals. Assay used: immunoSEQ multiplex PCR; TCRdb lists only in-frame clones, some missing. The sample consists of some 1,100,000 clones, around 78% of them appearing once. The sequenced sample consisted of memory CD4+ T cells from PBMCs. The subset: CD45RA-negative fraction. The receptors stem from a man between 18 and 35 years old in good health. Some clones in this sample may be carry-over from other donors' samples.

This clone was observed a handful of times. CDR3 in amino acids: CASSQASGSVGTDTQYF. CDR3 DNA sequence: TGCGCCAGCAGCCAAGCTAGCGGGAGTGTTGGCACAGATACGCAGTATTTT. The chain is built from TRBV4-1 and TRBJ2-3, with 10 bases identical to TRBD2. The CDR3 has 17 amino acids. CDR1 is MGHRA and CDR2 is YSYEKL in the germline V gene. After removal of 1 base from V and 1 base from J, the junction contained 5 bases not matched to a gene.

The chain links TRBV30 to TRBJ2-7; unclear D gene. The V end was cut by 0 bases, the J end by 7 bases, with 7 bases between. This CDR3 has 11 amino acids. CDR1 is GTSNPN, CDR2 SVGIG, per germline (reference sequence). The CDR3 DNA sequence: TGTGCCTGGAGTGTTTCCCGGGAGCAGTACTTC. This codes for CAWSVSREQYF.

This clone appeared a few times. The chain joins TRBV28 to TRBJ1-5, with D unclear. This CDR3 contains 14 residues. Germline V gene sequence: CDR1 MDHEN, CDR2 SYDVKM. Trimming removed 8 bases at V and 4 bases at J, with 15 bases between. CDR3 residues: CASAPVLRNQPQHF. The CDR3 DNA is TGTGCCAGCGCCCCGGTGCTGAGGAATCAGCCCCAGCATTTT.

This chain connects TRBV21-1 to TRBJ2-7; TRBD2 was called by the table and not checked on the DNA. TRBV21-1 has pseudogene status. This CDR3 is built from 17 residues. The CDR3 DNA sequence: TGTGCCAGCAGCAAAGTTTTTACTAGCGGGGATGCCTACGAGCAGTACTTC. Translating it yields CASSKVFTSGDAYEQYF.

J is TRBJ2-7 and V is TRBV28, with D hard to call. Between the trimmed V and J ends, which lost 4 bases and 0 bases, there was a span of 19 bases. CDR3 length: 17 amino acids. The germline V gene encodes CDR1 MDHEN and CDR2 SYDVKM. The CDR3 region is CASSSQVQRPNSYEQYF. CDR3 nucleotides: TGTGCCAGCAGTTCCCAGGTCCAACGCCCCAACTCCTACGAGCAGTACTTC. Variable domain in full (rest from reference TRBV28 and TRBJ2-7): DVKVTQSSRYLVKRTGEKVFLECVQDMDHENMFWYRQDPGLGLRLIYFSYDVKMKEKGDIPEGYSVSREKKERFSLILESASTNQTSMYLCASSSQVQRPNSYEQYFGPGTRLTVT.

This clone showed up just once. The chain recombines TRBV5-4 with TRBJ2-7; D call uncertain. There are 15 residues in the CDR3. Trimming stripped 0 bases from V and 2 bases from J, with 12 bases between. Germline V gene sequence: CDR1 SGHNT, CDR2 YYREEE (reference sequence). CDR3 amino acids: CASSLDPTLTYEQYF. CDR3 nucleotides: TGTGCCAGCAGCTTGGACCCGACACTTACCTACGAGCAGTACTTC.

The J gene is TRBJ2-1, the V gene TRBV28; the match to TRBD2 covers 8 bases. The V gene's germline CDR1 is MDHEN and CDR2 SYDVKM. The CDR3 is 17 residues long. V shed 5 bases and J 7 bases; nucleotides not matched to a gene: 16. This CDR3 is CASSPRLASRLWNEQFF. In DNA, the CDR3 is TGTGCCAGCAGTCCCAGACTAGCGTCAAGGTTATGGAATGAGCAGTTCTTC.

V is TRBV27 and J is TRBJ2-1; 8 bases agree with TRBD2. Germline CDR1 and CDR2: MNHEY and SMNVEV (reference sequence). The V and J ends lost 6 bases and 5 bases, in that order; junction bases with no gene match: 9. CDR3 length equals 15 residues. In DNA, the CDR3 is TGTGCCAGCAGATTCGGACTAGCAGGGAACAATGAGCAGTTCTTC. Protein: CASRFGLAGNNEQFF.

The chain carries TRBV20-1 and TRBJ2-1; TRBD1 is a possible D gene (5 bases). The CDR3 runs to 10 residues. CDR1 DFQATT and CDR2 SNEGSKA come from the germline V gene (reference sequence). The V end lost 2 bases, the J end lost 16 bases, and 12 bases lay between the germline ends. The CDR3 sequence is CSARRQPLFF. The CDR3 DNA is TGCAGTGCTAGACGACAGCCCTTATTCTTC.

This clone was picked up many times. The rearrangement joins TRBV27 to TRBJ1-2; D gene ambiguous. V was cut by 2 bases and J by 1 base, with 8 bases left in between. Germline assignment: CDR1 MNHEY and CDR2 SMNVEV (reference sequence). The CDR3 length is 14 residues. DNA for the CDR3: TGTGCCAGCAGTTTAGGAGCAATTAACTATGGCTACACCTTC. It is translated as CASSLGAINYGYTF.

This clone was seen only a few times. The rearrangement uses TRBV18 and TRBJ2-1, with 7 nucleotides matching TRBD1. V gave up 6 bases and J gave up 8 bases; unmatched junction bases: 7. The CDR3 is 13 amino acids. Germline loops: CDR1 KGHSH, CDR2 LQKENI. The CDR3 reads CASSLDRVDEQFF. The DNA for the CDR3 is TGTGCCAGCTCTCTCGACAGGGTCGATGAGCAGTTCTTC. The variable domain in full, with the rest retrieved from reference TRBV18 and TRBJ2-1, is NAGVMQNPRHLVRRRGQEARLRCSPMKGHSHVYWYRQLPEEGLKFMVYLQKENIIDESGMPKERFSAEFPKEGPSILRIQQVVRGDSAAYFCASSLDRVDEQFFGPGTRLTVL.

The chain joins TRBV4-2 to TRBJ1-1; the D gene is possibly TRBD1 (5 bases). Germline V gene sequence: CDR1 LGHNA, CDR2 YNFKEQ. The CDR3 loop spans 14 amino acids. The V end was cut by 4 bases, the J end by 4 bases, with 13 bases between. CDR3 nucleotide sequence: TGTGCCAGCAGCCGGGAGAGGGGTACCACTGAAGCTTTCTTT. This encodes CASSRERGTTEAFF.

The genes are TRBV10-1 and TRBJ1-3, with D possibly being TRBD1 (5 bases). CDR1 is WNHNN and CDR2 is SYGVQD in the germline V gene (reference sequence). This CDR3 is 16 amino acids long. V lost 2 bases and J 4 bases, leaving 15 bases between the germline ends. The CDR3 DNA reads as TGCGCCAGCAGTGAGGGGTCCGGGACGCCCGGAAACACCATATATTTT. This gives the protein CASSEGSGTPGNTIYF.

This rearrangement joins TRBV6-5 to TRBJ1-4; 9 bases line up with TRBD1. Germline lookup yields CDR1 MNHEY and CDR2 SVGAGI. The CDR3 length is 15 residues. The V segment lost 4 bases and the J segment 7 bases; nucleotides outside the gene matches: 7. The CDR3 here is CASSSSPTGGEKLFF. For the CDR3, the DNA is TGTGCCAGCAGTTCCTCGCCGACAGGGGGTGAAAAACTGTTTTTT.

The chain carries TRBV11-1 and TRBJ2-7; 11 bases map to TRBD2. From germline, CDR1 is SGHAT and CDR2 FQDESV (reference sequence). Trimming cost V 5 bases and J 4 bases; bases outside gene matches: 4. The CDR3 length is 14 residues. CDR3 DNA sequence: TGTGCCAGCAGCCTTAGCGGGAGGGTGTACGAGCAGTACTTC. Its protein is CASSLSGRVYEQYF.

The J gene is TRBJ2-5, the V gene TRBV19; D unclear. This CDR3 is 13 amino acids long. The ends were cut back, 2 bases at V and 3 bases at J, with 7 bases in the middle. Germline CDR1 LNHDA, CDR2 SQIVND (reference sequence). CDR3 nucleotides: TGTGCCAGTAGTATATTGGCCGAAGAGACCCAGTACTTC. Residues: CASSILAEETQYF.

This sequence joins TRBV15 and TRBJ1-3, with a weak D call TRBD1 (6 bases). This CDR3 is built from 18 residues. Trimming left V 2 bases short and J 0 bases short, with 17 bases between. The V gene's germline CDR1 is LNHNV and CDR2 YYDKDF (reference sequence). For the CDR3, the DNA is TGTGCCACCAGCAGACTCTCGACAGGACCACTCTCTGGAAACACCATATATTTT. Its protein product is CATSRLSTGPLSGNTIYF.

The V gene is TRBV21-1, the J gene TRBJ2-1; the table's D gene call, TRBD1, was not cross checked with the DNA. TRBV21-1 is marked as a pseudogene. The CDR3 has 14 amino acids. The CDR3 DNA is TGTGCCAGCAGAGCTATTACAGTATACAATGAGCAGTTCTTC. Residues: CASRAITVYNEQFF.

The chain recombines TRBV5-1 with TRBJ2-5, with D hard to call. Germline CDR1 SGHRS, CDR2 YFSETQ. The V gene lost 1 base and the J gene lost 3 bases, with 10 bases spanning the gap. CDR3 length: 14 amino acids. In DNA form, the CDR3 reads TGCGCCAGCAGCTTGTGGTCAGGCGAAGAGACCCAGTACTTC. The encoded protein is CASSLWSGEETQYF.

The rearrangement uses TRBV6-5 and TRBJ2-5; D is ambiguous. Per the germline V gene, CDR1 is MNHEY and CDR2 is SVGAGI. Between the trimmed V and J ends, which lost 2 bases and 5 bases, there was a span of 12 bases. The CDR3 extends over 14 amino acids. CDR3 region: CASSYESSVETQYF. The CDR3 DNA reads TGTGCCAGCAGTTACGAATCTTCGGTGGAGACCCAGTACTTC.

This clone was detected once. V usage is TRBV11-2 and J usage is TRBJ2-5; TRBD1 aligns across 8 bases. From germline, CDR1 is SGHAT and CDR2 FQNNGV. Trimming cost V 5 bases and J 5 bases; bases outside gene matches: 4. The CDR3 runs to 13 residues. The CDR3 bases are TGTGCCAGCAGCCCCTCAGGGGGCGAGACCCAGTACTTC. Its protein product is CASSPSGGETQYF.

The CDR3 DNA reads TGCGCCAGCACCCCAGGAGGACTAGCGAGGGGGGAGCTGTTTTTT. Protein sequence: CASTPGGLARGELFF. The chain couples TRBV4-1 to TRBJ2-2; 9 bases map to TRBD2. Germline lookup yields CDR1 MGHRA and CDR2 YSYEKL. This CDR3 has 15 residues. V trimming: 7 bases; J trimming: 8 bases; junction bases outside the gene matches: 11.

This clone was recorded once. Here the CDR3 DNA reads TGTGCCAGCAGTTACTCGCTCACAGGGGGAGAGCAGTACTTC. Amino acid sequence: CASSYSLTGGEQYF. The chain has TRBV6-5 and TRBJ2-7; 8 bases match TRBD1. Germline V CDR1 and CDR2: MNHEY, SVGAGI. Unmatched junction bases numbered 5, after V lost 0 bases and J lost 7 bases. CDR3 size: 14 residues.

This sequence joins TRBV28 and TRBJ2-2; tentative D call: TRBD1 (6 bases). Germline CDR1 reads MDHEN; CDR2 reads SYDVKM. This CDR3 has 14 amino acids. V was cut by 6 bases and J by 6 bases, with 14 bases left in between. The CDR3 coding sequence is TGTGCCAGCAGGGACAGAGCTACGTCCGGGGAGCTGTTTTTT. Translation: CASRDRATSGELFF.

The chain employs TRBV28 and TRBJ2-1; 11 positions agree with TRBD1. The trim removed 5 bases at V and 7 bases at J, leaving 10 bases unmatched. The CDR3 spans 16 residues. Germline CDR1 reads MDHEN; CDR2 reads SYDVKM. This chain's CDR3 is CASSPSDRGQRNEQFF. In nucleotides, the CDR3 is TGTGCCAGCAGTCCCTCGGACAGGGGGCAACGGAATGAGCAGTTCTTC. The variable domain in full, with the rest retrieved from reference TRBV28 and TRBJ2-1, is DVKVTQSSRYLVKRTGEKVFLECVQDMDHENMFWYRQDPGLGLRLIYFSYDVKMKEKGDIPEGYSVSREKKERFSLILESASTNQTSMYLCASSPSDRGQRNEQFFGPGTRLTVL.

The V and J genes are TRBV28 and TRBJ2-7; TRBD2 matches at 7 bases. Unmatched junction bases numbered 19, after V lost 10 bases and J lost 4 bases. Germline V gene lookup returns CDR1 MDHEN and CDR2 SYDVKM. CDR3 size: 16 residues. The CDR3 DNA sequence: TGTGCCACCAGAATTCTCTCGAGTGGGAGGGGTTACGAGCAGTACTTC. As protein: CATRILSSGRGYEQYF.

The chain uses TRBV6-1 and TRBJ2-2; 7 nucleotides align to TRBD2. The CDR3 sequence is 15 residues long. CDR1 is MNHNS and CDR2 is SASEGT in the germline V gene. V shed 8 bases and J 4 bases; nucleotides not matched to a gene: 10. CDR3 sequence (DNA): TGTGCCAGCTTTCCCCTAGCGGAGGGCACCGGGGAGCTGTTTTTT. It encodes CASFPLAEGTGELFF.

This rearrangement joins TRBV15 to TRBJ1-6; no definite D call. Germline V lookup: CDR1 LNHNV, CDR2 YYDKDF (reference sequence). This CDR3 contains 15 residues. The V gene lost 1 base and the J gene lost 5 bases, with 9 bases spanning the gap. The CDR3 coding sequence is TGTGCCACCAGCAGAGTGGACCGCGATAATTCACCCCTCCACTTT. Residues: CATSRVDRDNSPLHF.

The table lists this clone with many counts. The rearrangement joins TRBV7-8 to TRBJ2-1; 15 bases are shared with TRBD2. Germline assignment: CDR1 SGHVS and CDR2 FQNEAQ. The CDR3 runs to 18 residues. With 5 bases clipped from V and 3 bases from J, the junction kept 8 bases outside the gene matches. The CDR3 DNA is TGTGCCAGCAGCCGTCCCGGGACTAGCGGGAGGCACTACAATGAGCAGTTCTTC. Protein sequence: CASSRPGTSGRHYNEQFF.